This T cell receptor (beta chain) stems from a study of cytomegalovirus exposure and HLA in healthy donors. General study points: TCR sequences were mostly rare, though some public TCRs occurred in many donors.

The PCR employed 60 Vbeta primers together with 13 Jbeta primers. The data were produced by immunoSEQ multiplex PCR, yet TCRdb's version contains in-frame clones alone and is incomplete. The sample has some 270,000 clones; roughly 91% are singletons. This clone was found a few times. The antigen is undetermined. The junction had 1 base not matched to a gene; V was cut back by 0 bases and J by 3 bases. Germline assignment: CDR1 MNHEY and CDR2 SVGAGI. This CDR3 is 15 amino acids long. The chain employs TRBV6-5 and TRBJ2-3; 9 positions match TRBD2. The source is a girl under 10 years old in good health and CMV-seronegative. The sequenced sample was PBMCs. The DNA of the CDR3 is TGTGCCAGCAGTTACTCCCTAGCGGGGACAGATACGCAGTATTTT. Protein sequence: CASSYSLAGTDTQYF.